The 29 T cell receptor beta chains presented below share a single source sample, sequenced in a study of OX40 agonist ivuxolimab in advanced cancers. Assay used: immunoSEQ multiplex PCR; TCRdb lists only in-frame clones, some missing. The top ten clones hold more than 1% of a sample with some 140,000 clones, about 92% of them seen once. This specimen consisted of CD4+ or CD8+ T cells sorted from blood, obtained in a trial of the OX40 agonist ivuxolimab. The source is an adult with an advanced solid tumor such as melanoma, head and neck, liver or kidney cancer.

This clone was seen a single time. CDR3 region: CASSLVGGATQETQYF. DNA of the CDR3: TGTGCCAGCAGCTTAGTGGGCGGGGCAACGCAAGAGACCCAGTACTTC. The chain recombines TRBV7-8 with TRBJ2-5; D might be TRBD2 (6 bases). The CDR3 contains 16 residues. Trimming took 1 base from V and 2 from J, leaving 14 bases between them. Per the germline V gene, CDR1 is SGHVS and CDR2 is FQNEAQ.

The chain recombines TRBV11-2 with TRBJ2-7, with TRBD1 matching over 8 bases. The germline V gene encodes CDR1 SGHAT and CDR2 FQNNGV. The length of the CDR3 is 18 residues. V was clipped by 2 bases and J by 3 bases; unmatched bases: 15. The CDR3 DNA is TGTGCCAGCAGCTTATATGGAGGGCCGGGACAGGTACTCTACGAGCAGTACTTC. Translating it yields CASSLYGGPGQVLYEQYF.

CDR3 bases: TGTGCCAGCAGCCCGTTCGTTACCAGCACAGATACGCAGTATTTT. Amino acid sequence: CASSPFVTSTDTQYF. This sequence joins TRBV9 and TRBJ2-3, with D hard to call. The CDR3 runs 15 residues. Trimming removed 4 bases from V and 0 bases from J, with 12 bases in between. Germline values: CDR1 SGDLS, CDR2 YYNGEE.

CDR3 nucleotides: TGCAGCGTTGGGGGACGACAGGGGGCGCTTGAGCAGTTCTTC. As protein: CSVGGRQGALEQFF. The rearrangement uses TRBV29-1 and TRBJ2-1; 10 positions agree with TRBD1. Germline loops: CDR1 SQVTM, CDR2 ANQGSEA. V lost 4 bases to trimming and J lost 9 bases; unmatched junction nucleotides: 9. The length of the CDR3 is 14 residues.

The chain joins TRBV5-1 to TRBJ2-5; D possibly matches TRBD1 or TRBD2 (7 bases each). The germline V gene has CDR1 SGHRS and CDR2 YFSETQ. The CDR3 has 14 residues. V lost 3 bases and J 4 bases, leaving 13 bases between the germline ends. CDR3 residues: CASSSQGRVETQYF. The CDR3 bases are TGCGCCAGCAGCTCACAGGGGAGGGTAGAGACCCAGTACTTC.

The genes are TRBV7-2 and TRBJ1-1; no clear D gene. V lost 3 bases to trimming and J lost 11 bases, with 19 bases between them. The CDR3 runs 14 residues. CDR1 is SGHTA and CDR2 is FQGNSA in the germline V gene. The CDR3 DNA follows: TGTGCCAGCAGCTTGAGTCTGGCCTCGCCGGTTGCTTTCTTT. This codes for CASSLSLASPVAFF.

This chain links TRBV29-1 with TRBJ2-7, with D possibly called TRBD1 or TRBD2 (6 bases each). Between the trimmed V and J ends, which lost 1 base and 7 bases, there was a span of 20 bases. This CDR3 has 15 residues. CDR1 and CDR2 (germline): SQVTM, ANQGSEA. CDR3 in amino acids: CSVEVGGRLSREQYF. As DNA, the CDR3 is TGCAGCGTTGAAGTGGGGGGCCGACTGAGTAGGGAGCAGTACTTC.

This chain uses TRBV21-1 with TRBJ1-1; the DNA was not used to check the table's D call, TRBD1. TRBV21-1 is recorded as a pseudogene. The CDR3 is 17 residues long. In DNA, the CDR3 is TGTGCCAGCAGCATTTACCGGGACAGGGACGGGAACACTGAAGCTTTCTTT. Its protein product is CASSIYRDRDGNTEAFF.

The chain uses TRBV11-2 and TRBJ2-7; 9 nucleotides align to TRBD1. Germline V gene sequence: CDR1 SGHAT, CDR2 FQNNGV. V was clipped by 4 bases and J by 5 bases; unmatched bases: 9. This CDR3 region has 15 residues. CDR3 sequence: CASSYDGTGLDEQYF. CDR3 sequence (DNA): TGTGCCAGCAGCTACGACGGGACAGGGCTGGACGAGCAGTACTTC.

The J gene is TRBJ2-3, the V gene TRBV4-3, with 10 bases identical to TRBD2. The ends lost 0 bases at V and 0 bases at J; junction bases unmatched: 12. This CDR3 comprises 20 residues. Per the germline V gene, CDR1 is LGHNA and CDR2 is YSLEER. The CDR3 bases are TGCGCCAGCAGCCAAGATCGGGTTGGACTAGCGGATTATAGCACAGATACGCAGTATTTT. This codes for CASSQDRVGLADYSTDTQYF.

Points on this clone: The identical CDR3 is also encoded by other nucleotide sequences in the sample. This chain uses TRBV11-3 with TRBJ1-1; no clear D gene. The V end lost 2 bases, the J end lost 1 base, and 5 bases lay between the germline ends. The CDR3 runs to 13 residues. The germline CDR1 and CDR2 sequences are SGHNT and YENEEA. CDR3 bases: TGTGCCAGCAGCTTAAATAGGAACACTGAAGCTTTCTTT. Protein product: CASSLNRNTEAFF.

J is TRBJ2-3 and V is TRBV5-1, with 10 nucleotides matching TRBD2. Germline V lookup: CDR1 SGHRS, CDR2 YFSETQ. The CDR3 spans 16 residues. V shed 3 bases and J 4 bases; nucleotides not matched to a gene: 8. The CDR3 region is CASSWGPTSGSDTQYF. The CDR3 DNA sequence: TGCGCCAGCAGCTGGGGACCGACTAGCGGGTCAGATACGCAGTATTTT.

The V call is TRBV7-6, the J call TRBJ1-5, with D unresolved. V was cut by 5 bases and J by 3 bases, with 14 bases left in between. CDR3 length: 15 amino acids. From germline, CDR1 is SGHVS and CDR2 FNYEAQ. Written as DNA, the CDR3 is TGTGCCAGCAGCCCTGGGCGGGGTAACAATCAGCCCCAGCATTTT. Its translation: CASSPGRGNNQPQHF.

V usage is TRBV28 and J usage is TRBJ2-1; D is perhaps TRBD1 (5 bases). V gave up 5 bases and J gave up 5 bases, with 10 bases separating them. The CDR3 totals 13 residues. The germline V gene encodes CDR1 MDHEN and CDR2 SYDVKM. The CDR3 is CASSAPQDNEQFF. The CDR3 DNA reads TGTGCCAGCAGTGCTCCACAGGACAATGAGCAGTTCTTC.

The chain uses TRBV7-9 and TRBJ2-7; D remains unclear. Per the germline V gene, CDR1 is SEHNR and CDR2 is FQNEAQ (reference sequence). The CDR3 consists of 14 residues. V was shortened by 3 bases and J by 2 bases, with 11 bases between the two germline ends. The CDR3 DNA reads as TGTGCCAGCAGCTTTCGCATGGACGCCTACGAGCAGTACTTC. Its translation is CASSFRMDAYEQYF.

This sequence joins TRBV5-4 and TRBJ2-1; TRBD1 aligns across 8 bases. V shed 4 bases and J 8 bases; nucleotides not matched to a gene: 5. Germline assignment: CDR1 SGHNT and CDR2 YYREEE (reference sequence). The CDR3 sequence is 13 residues long. The CDR3 sequence is CASSRTGWDEQFF. The DNA of the CDR3 is TGTGCCAGCAGCCGGACAGGGTGGGATGAGCAGTTCTTC. Full variable domain (missing parts from reference TRBV5-4 and TRBJ2-1): ETGVTQSPTHLIKTRGQQVTLRCSSQSGHNTVSWYQQALGQGPQFIFQYYREEENGRGNFPPRFSGLQFPNYSSELNVNALELDDSALYLCASSRTGWDEQFFGPGTRLTVL.

The chain links TRBV4-2 to TRBJ1-2, with 7 bases aligning to TRBD1. J lost 2 bases, V lost 2 bases, and 5 bases had no gene match. The CDR3 length is 15 residues. The germline V gene has CDR1 LGHNA and CDR2 YNFKEQ. The CDR3 reads CASSQFDRENYGYTF. In DNA form, the CDR3 reads TGTGCCAGCAGCCAATTTGACAGGGAGAACTATGGCTACACCTTC.

The chain recombines TRBV29-1 with TRBJ2-3; D is unclear. V shed 7 bases and J shed 0 bases, with 8 bases lying between them. Germline V gene lookup returns CDR1 SQVTM and CDR2 ANQGSEA. This CDR3 spans 12 amino acids. The DNA of the CDR3 is TGCAGCGGGACGAGTAGCACAGATACGCAGTATTTT. Its protein product is CSGTSSTDTQYF.

The V call is TRBV19, the J call TRBJ2-2, with 7 nucleotides matching TRBD2. Germline-derived CDR1 and CDR2 are LNHDA and SQIVND (reference sequence). V shed 4 bases and J 0 bases; nucleotides not matched to a gene: 2. CDR3 length equals 15 residues. The CDR3 region is CASSSRGANTGELFF. The DNA of the CDR3 is TGTGCCAGTAGTAGTCGGGGGGCGAACACCGGGGAGCTGTTTTTT.

This chain joins TRBV2 and TRBJ2-7; unclear D gene. Germline CDR1 and CDR2: SNHLY and FYNNEI. The CDR3 is 14 amino acids. Trimming left V 7 bases short and J 4 bases short, with 17 bases between. CDR3 coding DNA: TGTGCCAGCATTCGGACCCCCTCCCCTTACGAGCAGTACTTC. This codes for CASIRTPSPYEQYF.

The chain joins TRBV25-1 to TRBJ1-2; D is possibly TRBD1 (6 bases). Trimming left V 6 bases short and J 4 bases short, with 21 bases between. This CDR3 has 16 residues. Germline lookup yields CDR1 MGHDK and CDR2 SYGVNS. Written as DNA, the CDR3 is TGTGCCAGCAGGGGGGCCTACGGGGTTATATCCTATGGCTACACCTTC. It translates to CASRGAYGVISYGYTF.

This sequence joins TRBV7-9 and TRBJ2-7; the D is unclear. The V gene lost 2 bases and the J gene lost 4 bases, with 12 bases spanning the gap. Germline V gene data show CDR1 as SEHNR and CDR2 as FQNEAQ (reference sequence). The CDR3 covers 14 residues. CDR3 residues: CASSLTDVLYEQYF. CDR3 nucleotide sequence: TGTGCCAGCAGCTTAACGGACGTTCTTTACGAGCAGTACTTC.

This rearrangement joins TRBV2 to TRBJ2-3, with D possibly matching TRBD2 (6 bases). The CDR3 has 19 amino acids. The germline V gene has CDR1 SNHLY and CDR2 FYNNEI. The ends were cut back, 0 bases at V and 1 base at J, with 20 bases in the middle. Here the CDR3 reads CASSEAGGGLFGGTDTQYF. The CDR3 DNA reads TGTGCCAGCAGTGAAGCGGGGGGAGGACTCTTTGGTGGCACAGATACGCAGTATTTT.

J is TRBJ1-4 and V is TRBV5-1; D unresolved. CDR1 and CDR2 (germline): SGHRS, YFSETQ. The CDR3 is 14 residues long. V was shortened by 4 bases and J by 8 bases, with 15 bases between the two germline ends. The CDR3 coding sequence is TGCGCCAGCAGCCCAACTGGCAAAGGGGAAAAACTGTTTTTT. It codes for CASSPTGKGEKLFF.

V usage is TRBV27 and J usage is TRBJ1-3; D ambiguous. The CDR3 extends over 13 amino acids. Trimming removed 2 bases at V and 4 bases at J, with 6 bases between. Germline V gene data show CDR1 as MNHEY and CDR2 as SMNVEV (reference sequence). The DNA of the CDR3 is TGTGCCAGCAGTTTACGGGAAGGAAACACCATATATTTT. It is translated as CASSLREGNTIYF.

The genes are TRBV7-8 and TRBJ2-2; 10 bases are a match to TRBD1. J gave up 5 bases and V 3 bases, and 3 bases lay outside the gene matches. CDR1 and CDR2 from the germline V gene are SGHVS and FQNEAQ. The CDR3 consists of 15 residues. The chain's CDR3 is CASSLGQGWTGELFF. CDR3 bases: TGTGCCAGCAGCTTGGGACAGGGGTGGACCGGGGAGCTGTTTTTT.

The V gene is TRBV19, the J gene TRBJ1-1; TRBD1 aligns across 8 bases. Germline V gives CDR1 LNHDA, CDR2 SQIVND (reference sequence). The CDR3 consists of 14 residues. The V and J ends lost 7 bases and 5 bases, in that order; junction bases with no gene match: 9. The CDR3 DNA reads TGTGCCAGTAAGGAGCAGGGGGCGAGAACTGAAGCTTTCTTT. Protein sequence: CASKEQGARTEAFF.

V is TRBV6-5 and J is TRBJ1-4; no reliable D call. Germline-derived CDR1 and CDR2 are MNHEY and SVGAGI. Trimming removed 6 bases from V and 4 bases from J, with 9 bases in between. The CDR3 contains 13 residues. Here the CDR3 reads CASSRQHNEKLFF. In DNA form, the CDR3 reads TGTGCCAGCAGCAGGCAGCATAATGAAAAACTGTTTTTT.

The chain uses TRBV7-2 and TRBJ2-7, with TRBD1 matching 7 bases. Germline CDR1 and CDR2: SGHTA and FQGNSA. The CDR3 is 16 residues long. Trimming at V came to 0 bases and at J to 0 bases, leaving 5 bases not matched to a gene. For the CDR3, the DNA is TGTGCCAGCAGCTTAGCTCCAGGGGGAAGCTCCTACGAGCAGTACTTC. The encoded protein is CASSLAPGGSSYEQYF.